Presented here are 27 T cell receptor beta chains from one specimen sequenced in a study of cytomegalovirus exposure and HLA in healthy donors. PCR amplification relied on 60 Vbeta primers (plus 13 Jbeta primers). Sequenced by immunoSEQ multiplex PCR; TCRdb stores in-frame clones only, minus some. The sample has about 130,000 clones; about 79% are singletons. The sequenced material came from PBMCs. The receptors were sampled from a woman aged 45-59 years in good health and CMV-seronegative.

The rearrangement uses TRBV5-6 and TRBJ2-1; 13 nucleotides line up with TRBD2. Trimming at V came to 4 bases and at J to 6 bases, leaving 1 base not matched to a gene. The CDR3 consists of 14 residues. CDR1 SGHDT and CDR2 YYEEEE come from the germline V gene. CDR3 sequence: CASSRTSGSNEQFF. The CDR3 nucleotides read TGTGCCAGCAGCCGGACTAGCGGGAGCAATGAGCAGTTCTTC.

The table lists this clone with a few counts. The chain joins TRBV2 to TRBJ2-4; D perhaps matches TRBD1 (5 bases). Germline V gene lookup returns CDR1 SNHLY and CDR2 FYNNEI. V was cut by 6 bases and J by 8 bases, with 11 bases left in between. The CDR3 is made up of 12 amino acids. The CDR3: CASSGQGDIQYF. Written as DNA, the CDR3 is TGTGCCAGCAGCGGACAAGGGGACATTCAGTACTTC.

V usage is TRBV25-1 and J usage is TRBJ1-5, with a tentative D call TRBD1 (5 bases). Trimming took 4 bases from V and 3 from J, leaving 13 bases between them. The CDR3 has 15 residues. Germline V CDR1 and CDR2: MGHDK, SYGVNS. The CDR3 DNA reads TGTGCCAGCAGTGTATCGGACAACCCCAATCAGCCCCAGCATTTT. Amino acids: CASSVSDNPNQPQHF.

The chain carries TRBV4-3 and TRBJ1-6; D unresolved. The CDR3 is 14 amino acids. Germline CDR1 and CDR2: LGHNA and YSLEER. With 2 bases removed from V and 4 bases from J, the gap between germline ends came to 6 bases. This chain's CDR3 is CASSQSLYNSPLHF. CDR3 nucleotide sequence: TGCGCCAGCAGCCAAAGCCTATATAATTCACCCCTCCACTTT.

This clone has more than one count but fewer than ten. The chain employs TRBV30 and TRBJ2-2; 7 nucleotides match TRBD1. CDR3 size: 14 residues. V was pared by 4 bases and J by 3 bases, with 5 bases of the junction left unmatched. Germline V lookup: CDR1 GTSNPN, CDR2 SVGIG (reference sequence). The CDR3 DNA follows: TGTGCCTGGATGCCCGGGACAGACACCGGGGAGCTGTTTTTT. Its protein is CAWMPGTDTGELFF.

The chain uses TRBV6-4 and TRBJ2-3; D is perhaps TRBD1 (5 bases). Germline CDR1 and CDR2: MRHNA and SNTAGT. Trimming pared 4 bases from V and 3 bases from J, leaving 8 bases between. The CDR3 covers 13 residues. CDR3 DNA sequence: TGTGCCAGCAGTGTAGACAGTACAGATACGCAGTATTTT. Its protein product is CASSVDSTDTQYF.

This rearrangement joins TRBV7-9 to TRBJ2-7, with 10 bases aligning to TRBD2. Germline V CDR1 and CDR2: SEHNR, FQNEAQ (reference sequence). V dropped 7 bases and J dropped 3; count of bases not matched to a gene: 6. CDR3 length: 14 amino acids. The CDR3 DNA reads TGTGCCAGCACCCCGACTAGCGGGCGCTACGAGCAGTACTTC. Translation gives CASTPTSGRYEQYF.

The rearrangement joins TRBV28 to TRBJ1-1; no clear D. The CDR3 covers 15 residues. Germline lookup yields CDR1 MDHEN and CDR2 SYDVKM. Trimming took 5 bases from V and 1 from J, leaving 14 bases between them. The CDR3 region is CASSPSKASNTEAFF. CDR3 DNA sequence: TGTGCCAGCAGTCCCTCTAAAGCCTCGAACACTGAAGCTTTCTTT.

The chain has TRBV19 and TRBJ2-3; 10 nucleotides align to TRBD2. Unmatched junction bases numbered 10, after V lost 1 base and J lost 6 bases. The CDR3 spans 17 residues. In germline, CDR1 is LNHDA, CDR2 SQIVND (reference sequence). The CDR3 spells CASSIAGLADLGDTQYF. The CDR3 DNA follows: TGTGCCAGTAGTATAGCCGGACTAGCGGACCTCGGTGATACGCAGTATTTT.

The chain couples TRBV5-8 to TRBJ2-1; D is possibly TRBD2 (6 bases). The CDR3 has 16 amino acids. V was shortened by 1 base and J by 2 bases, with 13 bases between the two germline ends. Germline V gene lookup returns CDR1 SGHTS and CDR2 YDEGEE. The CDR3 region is CASSLRASGAYNEQFF. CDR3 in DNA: TGTGCCAGCAGCTTGAGGGCTTCGGGGGCCTACAATGAGCAGTTCTTC.

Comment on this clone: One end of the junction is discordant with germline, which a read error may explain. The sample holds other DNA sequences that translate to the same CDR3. The chain's CDR3 is CASRETGDGYTF. The CDR3 DNA reads TGCGCCAGCAGGGAAACAGGGGATGGCTACACCTTC. V gene TRBV7-2 combines with J gene TRBJ1-2; 7 bases agree with TRBD1. There are 12 residues in the CDR3. CDR1 SGHTA and CDR2 FQGNSA come from the germline V gene.

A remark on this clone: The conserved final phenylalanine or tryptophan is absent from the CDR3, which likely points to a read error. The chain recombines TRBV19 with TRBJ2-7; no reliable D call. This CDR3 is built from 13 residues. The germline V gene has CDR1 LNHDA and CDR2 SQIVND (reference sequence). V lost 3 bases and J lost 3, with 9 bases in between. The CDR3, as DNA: TGTGCCAGTAGTATCACTAAACACTACGAGCAGTACCTC. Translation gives CASSITKHYEQYL.

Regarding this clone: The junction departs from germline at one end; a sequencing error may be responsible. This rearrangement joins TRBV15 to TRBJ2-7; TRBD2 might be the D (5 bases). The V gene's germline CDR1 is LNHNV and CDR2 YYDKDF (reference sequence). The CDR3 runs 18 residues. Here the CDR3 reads CATSRATLRGARSHEQYF. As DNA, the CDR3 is TGTGCCACCAGCAGAGCTACCCTACGGGGTGCCCGCTCCCACGAGCAGTACTTC.

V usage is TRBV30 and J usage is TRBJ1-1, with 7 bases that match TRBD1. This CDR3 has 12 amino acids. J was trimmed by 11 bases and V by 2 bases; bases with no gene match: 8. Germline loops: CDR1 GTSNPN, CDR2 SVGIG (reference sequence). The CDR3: CAWSPGQVEAFF. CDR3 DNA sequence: TGTGCCTGGAGTCCTGGACAGGTGGAGGCTTTCTTT. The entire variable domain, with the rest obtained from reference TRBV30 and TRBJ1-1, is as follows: SQTIHQWPATLVQPVGSPLSLECTVEGTSNPNLYWYRQAAGRGLQLLFYSVGIGQISSEVPQNLSASRPQDRQFILSSKKLLLSDSGFYLCAWSPGQVEAFFGQGTRLTVV.

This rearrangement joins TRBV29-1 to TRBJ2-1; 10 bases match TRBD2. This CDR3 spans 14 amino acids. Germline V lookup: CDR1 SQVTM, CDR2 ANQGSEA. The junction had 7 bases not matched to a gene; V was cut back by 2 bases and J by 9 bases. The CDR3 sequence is CSVEMASGRGEQFF. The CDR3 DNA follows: TGCAGCGTTGAAATGGCTAGCGGGAGAGGTGAGCAGTTCTTC.

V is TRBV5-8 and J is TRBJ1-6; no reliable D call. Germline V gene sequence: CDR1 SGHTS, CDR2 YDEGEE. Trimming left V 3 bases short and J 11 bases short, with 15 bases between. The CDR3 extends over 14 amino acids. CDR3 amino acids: CASSYGGGRPPLHF. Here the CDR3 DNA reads TGTGCCAGCAGCTATGGTGGCGGTCGTCCACCCCTCCACTTT. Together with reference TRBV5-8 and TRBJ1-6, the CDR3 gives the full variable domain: EAGVTQSPTHLIKTRGQQATLRCSPISGHTSVYWYQQALGLGLQFLLWYDEGEERNRGNFPPRFSGRQFPNYSSELNVNALELEDSALYLCASSYGGGRPPLHFGNGTRLTVT.

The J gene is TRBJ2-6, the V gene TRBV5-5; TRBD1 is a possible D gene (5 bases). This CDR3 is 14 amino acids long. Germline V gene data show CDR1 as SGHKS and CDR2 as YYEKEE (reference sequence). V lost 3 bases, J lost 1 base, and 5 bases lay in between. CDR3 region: CASSSGSGANVLTF. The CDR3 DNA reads TGTGCCAGCAGCTCAGGGTCTGGGGCCAACGTCCTGACTTTC.

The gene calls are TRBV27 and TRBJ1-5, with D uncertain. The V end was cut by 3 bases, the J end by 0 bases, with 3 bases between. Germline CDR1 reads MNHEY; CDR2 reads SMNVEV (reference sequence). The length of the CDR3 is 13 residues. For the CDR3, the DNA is TGTGCCAGCAGTTTTCGTAGCAATCAGCCCCAGCATTTT. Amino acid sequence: CASSFRSNQPQHF.

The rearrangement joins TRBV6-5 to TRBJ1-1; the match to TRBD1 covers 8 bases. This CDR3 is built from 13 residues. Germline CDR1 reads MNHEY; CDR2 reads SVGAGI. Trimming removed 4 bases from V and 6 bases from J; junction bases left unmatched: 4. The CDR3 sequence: CASSWQGAAEAFF. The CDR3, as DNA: TGTGCCAGCAGTTGGCAGGGGGCCGCTGAAGCTTTCTTT.

In DNA, the CDR3 is TGTGCCAGCAGTGAACGGGGGAACACTGAAGCTTTCTTT. Translated: CASSERGNTEAFF. This chain uses TRBV2 with TRBJ1-1, with D hard to call. The CDR3 loop spans 13 amino acids. Trimming left V 2 bases short and J 1 base short, with 5 bases between. CDR1 is SNHLY, CDR2 FYNNEI, per germline.

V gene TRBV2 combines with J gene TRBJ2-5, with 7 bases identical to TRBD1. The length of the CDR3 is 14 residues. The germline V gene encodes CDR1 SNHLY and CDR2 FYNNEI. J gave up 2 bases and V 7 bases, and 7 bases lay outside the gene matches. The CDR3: CASNWDSIQETQYF. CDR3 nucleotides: TGTGCCAGCAATTGGGACAGTATACAAGAGACCCAGTACTTC.

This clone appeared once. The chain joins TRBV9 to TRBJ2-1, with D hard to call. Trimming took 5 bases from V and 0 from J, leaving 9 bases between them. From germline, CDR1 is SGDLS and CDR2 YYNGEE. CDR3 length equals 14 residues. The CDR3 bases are TGTGCCAGCAGGTCTCTTAGCTCCTACAATGAGCAGTTCTTC. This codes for CASRSLSSYNEQFF.

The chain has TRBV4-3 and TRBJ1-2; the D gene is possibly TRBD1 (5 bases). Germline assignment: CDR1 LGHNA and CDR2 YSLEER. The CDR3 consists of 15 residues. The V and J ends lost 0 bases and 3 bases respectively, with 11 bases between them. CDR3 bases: TGCGCCAGCAGCCAAGAACGTCAGGGATACTATGGCTACACCTTC. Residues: CASSQERQGYYGYTF.

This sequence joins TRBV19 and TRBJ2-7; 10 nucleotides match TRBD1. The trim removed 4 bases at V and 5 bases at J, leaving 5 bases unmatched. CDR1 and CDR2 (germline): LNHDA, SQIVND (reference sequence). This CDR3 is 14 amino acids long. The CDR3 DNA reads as TGTGCCAGTAGTACGACAGGGGGCGGCCACGAGCAGTACTTC. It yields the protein CASSTTGGGHEQYF.

CDR3 in amino acids: CASSSMDRASGYTF. The CDR3 DNA sequence: TGTGCCAGCAGTTCCATGGACAGGGCGAGCGGCTACACCTTC. This sequence joins TRBV6-5 and TRBJ1-2; TRBD1 aligns across 8 bases. CDR1 and CDR2 (germline): MNHEY, SVGAGI. The CDR3 runs 14 residues. Germline trimming cut 4 bases from V and 8 bases from J; bases unmatched to any gene: 9.

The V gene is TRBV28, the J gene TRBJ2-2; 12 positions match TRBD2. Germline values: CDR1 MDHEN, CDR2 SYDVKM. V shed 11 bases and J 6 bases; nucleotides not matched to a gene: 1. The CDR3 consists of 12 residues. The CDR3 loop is CALAGGAGELFF. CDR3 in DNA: TGTGCCCTAGCGGGAGGGGCCGGGGAGCTGTTTTTT.

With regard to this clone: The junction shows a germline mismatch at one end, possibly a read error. The CDR3, as DNA: TGTTCCAGCAGCTTAGGACGAGCGAGCAATCAGCCCCAGCATTTT. It specifies CSSSLGRASNQPQHF. The chain has TRBV7-9 and TRBJ1-5; D not certain. The germline CDR1 and CDR2 sequences are SEHNR and FQNEAQ (reference sequence). The CDR3 length is 15 residues.